This TCR beta chain was retrieved from a study of early T cells in non-severe SARS-CoV-2 infection. The V and J ends lost 2 bases and 6 bases, in that order; junction bases with no gene match: 8. Per the germline V gene, CDR1 is MNHEY and CDR2 is SMNVEV (reference sequence). The CDR3 is 15 residues long. This clonotype appeared many times. Unique molecular identifiers were added to individual cDNA molecules. Each CDR3 protein is one row after TCRdb ran MiXCR on the 5' RACE reads. The sample has about 16,000 distinct CDR3 sequences; approximately 4.7% are singletons. The chain joins TRBV27 to TRBJ2-5; TRBD1 aligns across 8 bases. Sequenced input: whole blood. The source is an adult who was a healthcare worker with PCR-confirmed SARS-CoV-2 infection or an uninfected control (not recorded which). The CDR3 here is CASSLVAGGGKTQYF. The CDR3 DNA reads as TGTGCCAGCAGTTTAGTAGCAGGGGGCGGGAAGACCCAGTACTTC.